Presented here are 7 T cell receptor beta chains from one specimen sequenced in a study of blood T cell repertoires in COVID-19. Profiling relied on immunoSEQ multiplex PCR, and the TCRdb table lists in-frame clones only, not all of them. The table lists 100,000 or so clones, 80% to 90% of them singletons, with 2.7% in the top ten. Sample: PBMCs or T cells enriched from blood (not recorded which). Receptors originate from a woman aged 45-59 years who had recovered from COVID-19.

The chain links TRBV20-1 to TRBJ2-3; perhaps TRBD2 as D (5 bases). The germline gives CDR1 DFQATT, CDR2 SNEGSKA (reference sequence). V dropped 5 bases and J dropped 8 bases, with 11 bases sitting between them. This CDR3 is 11 amino acids long. CDR3 in amino acids: CSAGLQGTQYF. The CDR3 nucleotides read TGCAGTGCTGGACTGCAAGGTACGCAGTATTTT.

J is TRBJ2-7 and V is TRBV25-1; 12 bases are a match to TRBD2. This CDR3 contains 15 residues. The V gene end was trimmed by 5 bases and the J gene end by 4 bases; junction bases not matched to a gene: 6. Germline V gives CDR1 MGHDK, CDR2 SYGVNS. In nucleotides, the CDR3 is TGTGCCAGCAGTTGGTGGACTAGCGGGATGTACGAGCAGTACTTC. Translating gives CASSWWTSGMYEQYF.

The rearrangement links TRBV3-1 (or the pseudogene TRBV3-2) to TRBJ1-5; 8 nucleotides line up with TRBD1. CDR3 length: 14 amino acids. Germline CDR1 and CDR2: LGHDT and YNNKEL (reference sequence). V dropped 4 bases and J dropped 7; count of bases not matched to a gene: 6. CDR3 DNA sequence: TGTGCCAGCAGCCCCACAGGGGGGGAGCAGCCCCAGCATTTT. This gives the protein CASSPTGGEQPQHF.

The chain links TRBV19 to TRBJ1-4; possible D gene TRBD1, 5 bases. V was clipped by 8 bases and J by 4 bases, with 8 bases between them. The CDR3 is made up of 12 amino acids. Germline lookup yields CDR1 LNHDA and CDR2 SQIVND (reference sequence). The CDR3 loop is CASRGGNEKLFF. In DNA form, the CDR3 reads TGTGCCAGTCGGGGGGGTAATGAAAAACTGTTTTTT.

The chain has TRBV27 and TRBJ1-4; perhaps TRBD1 as D (6 bases). Deletions cut 6 bases from V and 8 bases from J, with 19 bases between. Germline assignment: CDR1 MNHEY and CDR2 SMNVEV (reference sequence). The CDR3 has 15 amino acids. In DNA form, the CDR3 reads TGTGCCAGCAGACCCACCACAGGGAGGGACGAAAAACTGTTTTTT. It yields the protein CASRPTTGRDEKLFF.

This sequence joins TRBV21-1 and TRBJ1-1; the table's D call TRBD1 went unverified against the DNA. TRBV21-1 is labeled a pseudogene. The CDR3 covers 13 residues. CDR3 sequence: CASRNRGYTEAFF. CDR3 in DNA: TGTGCCAGCAGAAACAGGGGATATACTGAAGCTTTCTTT.

This chain links TRBV5-4 with TRBJ2-1, with D possibly matching TRBD2 (5 bases). Germline CDR1 and CDR2: SGHNT and YYREEE (reference sequence). The CDR3 sequence is 15 residues long. The germline V and J ends were trimmed by 4 bases and 3 bases, with 14 bases remaining between them. The CDR3 DNA reads TGTGCCAGCAGCGCGAATCAGCGGCTCTACAATGAGCAGTTCTTC. Its protein is CASSANQRLYNEQFF.